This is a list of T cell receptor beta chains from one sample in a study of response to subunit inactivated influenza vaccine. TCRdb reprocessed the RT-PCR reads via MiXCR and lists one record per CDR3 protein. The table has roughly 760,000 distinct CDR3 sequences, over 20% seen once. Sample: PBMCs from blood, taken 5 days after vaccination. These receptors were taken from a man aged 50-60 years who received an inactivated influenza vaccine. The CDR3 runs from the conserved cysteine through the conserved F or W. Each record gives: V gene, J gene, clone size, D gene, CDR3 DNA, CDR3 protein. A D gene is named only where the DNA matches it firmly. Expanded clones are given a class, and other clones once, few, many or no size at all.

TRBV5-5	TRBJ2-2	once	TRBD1	TGTGCCAGCAGCTTCGGGACAGGGGGCGTCACCGGGGAGCTGTTTTTT	CASSFGTGGVTGELFF
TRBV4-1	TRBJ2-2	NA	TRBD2	TGCGCCAGCAGCCCTCAAGGTTACCTAGCGGGGGGGACCGGGGAGCTGTTTTTT	CASSPQGYLAGGTGELFF
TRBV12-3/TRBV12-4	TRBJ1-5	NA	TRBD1	TGTGCCAGCAGTTTAGGGGACAGATTAGGACAGCCCCAGCATTTT	CASSLGDRLGQPQHF
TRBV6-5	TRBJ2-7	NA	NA	TGTGCCAGCAGTTACTCTGGGGATAGAGGGTACGAGCAGTACTTC	CASSYSGDRGYEQYF
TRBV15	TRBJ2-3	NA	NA	TGTGCCACCAGCAACGACCGATGGGCAGATACGCAGTATTTT	CATSNDRWADTQYF
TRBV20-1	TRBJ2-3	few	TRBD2	TGCAGTGCTAGCCTAAACGCGGGGGGCGCTACAGATACGCAGTATTTT	CSASLNAGGATDTQYF
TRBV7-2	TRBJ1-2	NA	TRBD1	TGTGCCAGCAGTATGACAGGGGTGGGAGGCTACACCTTC	CASSMTGVGGYTF
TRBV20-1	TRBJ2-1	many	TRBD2	TGCAGTGCTAGAGGAGAACTAGCGGGAAGCTACAATGAGCAGTTCTTC	CSARGELAGSYNEQFF
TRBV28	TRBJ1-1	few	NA	TGTGCCAGCAGCCTACTAACCCTTAGATGGAACACTGAAGCTTTCTTT	CASSLLTLRWNTEAFF
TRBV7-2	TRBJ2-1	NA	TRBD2	TGTGCCAGCAGCTCGGGACTAGCATCAACTGAGCAGTTCTTC	CASSSGLASTEQFF
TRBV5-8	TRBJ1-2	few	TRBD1	TGTGCCAGCAGCTACAGGGGACACCAGCCTAACTATGGCTACACCTTC	CASSYRGHQPNYGYTF
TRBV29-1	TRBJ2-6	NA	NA	TGCAGCGTTGGGGTTGCTGGGGCCAACGTCCTGACTTTC	CSVGVAGANVLTF
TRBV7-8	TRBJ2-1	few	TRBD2	TGTGCCAGCAGCGTTCCGGGACTAGCGGGAACCGGGGAGCAGTTCTTC	CASSVPGLAGTGEQFF
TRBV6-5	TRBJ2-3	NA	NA	TGTGCCAGCAGTTACTCGGACCCTAGCACAGATACGCAGTATTTT	CASSYSDPSTDTQYF
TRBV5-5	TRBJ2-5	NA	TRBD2	TGTGCCAGCAGCTTTGGACTAGCGGGAGTAGAGACCCAGTACTTC	CASSFGLAGVETQYF
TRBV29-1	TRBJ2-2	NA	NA	TGCAGCGTTAGTTCGAACACCGGGGAGCTGTTTTTT	CSVSSNTGELFF
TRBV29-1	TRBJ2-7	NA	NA	TGCAGCGCTTCCCCGGGAACTTTATTCTCCTACGAGCAGTACTTC	CSASPGTLFSYEQYF
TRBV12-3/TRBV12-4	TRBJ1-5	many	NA	TGTGCCAGCAGTCAGGACGGTCCCAATCAGCCCCAGCATTTT	CASSQDGPNQPQHF
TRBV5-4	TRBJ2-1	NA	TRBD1	TGTGCCAGCAGCGCGACAGGGAACTTATACAATGAGCAGTTCTTC	CASSATGNLYNEQFF
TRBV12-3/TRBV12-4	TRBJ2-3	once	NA	TGTGCCAGCAGTTATCAGGGAAGAGGTACGCAGTATTTT	CASSYQGRGTQYF
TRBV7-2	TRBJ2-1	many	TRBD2	TGTGCCAGCACCCGTAGCGGGAGTATCTCCAATGAGCAGTTCTTC	CASTRSGSISNEQFF
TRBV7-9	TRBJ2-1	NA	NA	TGTGCCAGCAGCCGAATTGCAGGGGCGGGTGAGCAGTTCTTC	CASSRIAGAGEQFF
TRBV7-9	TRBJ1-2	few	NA	TGTGCCAGCAGAGGGGCAAACTATGGCTACACCTTC	CASRGANYGYTF
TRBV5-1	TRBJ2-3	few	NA	TGCGCCAGCAGCCCGGCCGACGGGACCACAGATACGCAGTATTTT	CASSPADGTTDTQYF
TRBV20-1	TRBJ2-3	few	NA	TGCAGTGCTATCGGGGTGGGCCTGGGGACAGATACGCAGTATTTT	CSAIGVGLGTDTQYF
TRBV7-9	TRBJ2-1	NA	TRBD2	TGTGCCAGCAGCTTAGCTAGCGGGAGTATGCTGCAGTTCTTC	CASSLASGSMLQFF
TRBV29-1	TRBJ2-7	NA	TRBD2	TGCAGCGTTGCAAGGCCTAGCGGGAGCCACGAGCAGTACTTC	CSVARPSGSHEQYF
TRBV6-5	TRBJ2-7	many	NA	TGTGCCAGCAGTTACGAAGGAAGCTCCTACGAGCAGTACTTC	CASSYEGSSYEQYF
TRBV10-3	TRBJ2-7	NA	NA	TGTGCCATCAGTCCCTCCGCCCGGGACACACAGGAGCAGTACTTC	CAISPSARDTQEQYF
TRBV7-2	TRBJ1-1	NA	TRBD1	TGTGCCAGCAGCTCTAGGTTAGGGGGCTACACTGAAGCTTTCTTT	CASSSRLGGYTEAFF
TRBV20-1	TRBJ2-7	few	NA	TGCAGTGCTAGAGTATTCGGGGGAAGCTCCTACGAGCAGTACTTC	CSARVFGGSSYEQYF
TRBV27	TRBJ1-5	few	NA	TGTGCCAGCAGTTTACCCCCTTTGGGGGGTAGCAATCAGCCCCAGCATTTT	CASSLPPLGGSNQPQHF
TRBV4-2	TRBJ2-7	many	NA	TGTGCCAGCAGCCAAGGACAGACCTACGAGCAGTACTTC	CASSQGQTYEQYF
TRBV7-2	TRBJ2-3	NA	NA	TGTGCCAGCAGGGGACACGTGAGCACAGATACGCAGTATTTT	CASRGHVSTDTQYF
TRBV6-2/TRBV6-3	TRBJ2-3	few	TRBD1	TGTGCCAGCAGTTATGGTCGGGACAGCCCCACAGATACGCAGTATTTT	CASSYGRDSPTDTQYF
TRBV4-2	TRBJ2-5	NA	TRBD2	TGTGCCAGCAGCCACGGGGGGGTCGATGAGACCCAGTACTTC	CASSHGGVDETQYF
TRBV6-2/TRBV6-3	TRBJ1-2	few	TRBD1	TGTGCCAGCACGAGGACAGGGGTTCGCTACACCTTC	CASTRTGVRYTF
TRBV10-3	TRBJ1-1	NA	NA	TGTGCCGCCATATCTAACACTGAAGCTTTCTTT	CAAISNTEAFF
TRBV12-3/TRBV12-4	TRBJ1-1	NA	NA	TGTGCCAGCAGCCCGGGGGGGGGTTGGACTGAAGCTTTCTTT	CASSPGGGWTEAFF
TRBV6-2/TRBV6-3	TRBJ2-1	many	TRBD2	TGTGCCAGCAGTTATAGCGGACTAGCGGGAGGGCCACACAATGAGCAGTTCTTC	CASSYSGLAGGPHNEQFF
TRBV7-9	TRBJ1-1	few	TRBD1	TGTGCCAGCACCTCCGGGACAGGGAGAACTGAAGCTTTCTTT	CASTSGTGRTEAFF
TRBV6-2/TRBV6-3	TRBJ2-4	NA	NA	TGTGCCAGCGGACGACAGGAAATACTGCTAGCCAAAAACATTCAGTACTTC	CASGRQEILLAKNIQYF
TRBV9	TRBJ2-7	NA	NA	TGTGCCAGCAGCTCAGGGGGGGAAACCTACGAGCAGTACTTC	CASSSGGETYEQYF
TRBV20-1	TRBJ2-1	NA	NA	TGCAGTGCTAGGGATCTCGCAGGGATAAACTACAATGAGCAGTTCTTC	CSARDLAGINYNEQFF
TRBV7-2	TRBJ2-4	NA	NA	TGTGCCAGCAGCTTAGATTCGGGGGCCAAAAACATTCAGTACTTC	CASSLDSGAKNIQYF
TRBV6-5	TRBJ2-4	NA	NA	TGTGCCAGCAGTTACTCGAGACAGGCCAAAAACATTCAGTACTTC	CASSYSRQAKNIQYF
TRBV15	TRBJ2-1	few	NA	TGTGCCACCTCCACAAGGACGAGCGAGCAGTTCTTC	CATSTRTSEQFF
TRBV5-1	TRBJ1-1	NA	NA	TGCGCCAGCAGCTTACGGGACATGAACACTGAAGCTTTCTTT	CASSLRDMNTEAFF
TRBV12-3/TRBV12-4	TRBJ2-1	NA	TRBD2	TGTGCCAGCAGCCACCGGGGGGGCGGGCACAATGAGCAGTTCTTC	CASSHRGGGHNEQFF
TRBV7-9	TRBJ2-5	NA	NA	TGTGCCAGCAGCACCTCCGGGACTAGGGGGCGAGAGACCCAGTACTTC	CASSTSGTRGRETQYF
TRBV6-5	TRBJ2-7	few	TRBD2	TGTGCCAGCAGTTACGCTAGCGGGACCTACGAGCAGTACTTC	CASSYASGTYEQYF
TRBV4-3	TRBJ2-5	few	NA	TGCGCCAGCAGCCAAGACTTTTCTGGCGATCCTTCGCAAGAGACCCAGTACTTC	CASSQDFSGDPSQETQYF
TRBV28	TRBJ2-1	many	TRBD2	TGTGCCAGCAGAGAACTAGCGGACTCCTACAATGAGCAGTTCTTC	CASRELADSYNEQFF
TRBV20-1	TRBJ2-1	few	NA	TGCAGTGCCACCGGACTATTATACAATGCGCAGTTCTTC	CSATGLLYNAQFF
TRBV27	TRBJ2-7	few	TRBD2	TGTGCCAGCAGTTTCATTAGTAGCGGGGGGGAGTACGAGCAGTACTTC	CASSFISSGGEYEQYF